Reported below is one TCR beta chain. CDR1 SGHRS and CDR2 YFSETQ come from the germline V gene. Trimming stripped 0 bases from V and 4 bases from J, with 11 bases between. The CDR3 runs 15 residues. Unique molecular identifiers were incorporated during preparation of the TCRbeta library. TCRdb analysed the PCR reads with MiXCR anew, one entry per CDR3 protein. The profile shows about 540,000 distinct CDR3 sequences, around 17% of them singletons. The sample belongs to a study of T-cell reconstitution after alpha-beta-depleted transplantation in children. The sample in question was PBMCs from the stem cell graft donor, obtained from the stem cell graft. This receptor was identified in a human donor who donated a stem cell graft to a child with acute lymphoblastic leukemia. The chain recombines TRBV5-1 with TRBJ1-5; a weak D match, TRBD1 (5 bases). This chain's CDR3 is CASSLDDSQNQPQHF. CDR3 DNA sequence: TGCGCCAGCAGCTTGGATGACAGCCAAAATCAGCCCCAGCATTTT.